This T cell receptor beta chain was sequenced during a study of T cell clones after liver transplantation. Study background: Liver transplant recipients had immunosuppression withdrawal attempted within 2 years. TCRbeta sequencing after a pre-transplant mixed lymphocyte reaction identified graft-donor-reactive clones, later tracked in post-transplant blood.

Sequenced by immunoSEQ multiplex PCR; TCRdb stores in-frame clones only, minus some. The profile shows more than 7,500 clones, over 75% of them singletons. V was clipped by 5 bases and J by 4 bases; unmatched bases: 2. Germline V gene data show CDR1 as MNHEY and CDR2 as SMNVEV (reference sequence). This CDR3 contains 13 residues. Specimen: CD8+ T cells from blood, collected before liver transplant. The rearrangement uses TRBV27 and TRBJ2-1; 7 nucleotides align to TRBD1. The TCR was taken from a human donor who received a liver transplant. The CDR3 region has the DNA TGTGCCAGCAGTCCCAGGGGGTACAATGAGCAGTTCTTC. Translating it yields CASSPRGYNEQFF.